This T cell receptor (beta chain) was obtained from a study of T cells in localized non-small cell lung cancer. Overall study results and limits: Longer overall survival was seen with higher T cell density measured in blood. The appearance of a median 57 of the top 100 tumor clones was seen in adjacent lung. Peak T cell clonality was found in uninvolved adjacent lung, exceeding tumor.

The J segment lost 6 bases and the V segment lost 6 bases, leaving 3 bases of the junction unmatched. The CDR3 is made up of 13 amino acids. Germline values: CDR1 WSHSY, CDR2 SAAADI. On this clone: Its antigen remains unknown.

Profiling relied on immunoSEQ multiplex PCR, and the TCRdb table lists in-frame clones only, not all of them. This table has around 26,000 clones, around 85% appearing once. The sequences come from peripheral blood, collected before any cancer treatment. The TCR comes from an older female donor with stage II squamous cell lung carcinoma. V is TRBV10-2 and J is TRBJ2-1; TRBD1 aligns across 9 bases. In nucleotides, the CDR3 is TGCGCCAGCAGGGGACAGGGAGGCAATGAGCAGTTCTTC. The encoded protein is CASRGQGGNEQFF.